The 24 T cell receptor beta chains in this list originate from one sample, sequenced in a study of OX40 agonist ivuxolimab in advanced cancers. Some clones are missing from TCRdb's copy, which holds only in-frame ones; the method was immunoSEQ multiplex PCR. The data show approximately 90,000 clones, roughly nine tenths seen once. Here the sequenced sample was CD4+ or CD8+ T cells sorted from blood, taken in a trial of the OX40 agonist ivuxolimab. These receptors were obtained from an adult with an advanced solid tumor such as melanoma, head and neck, liver or kidney cancer.

This rearrangement joins TRBV19 to TRBJ1-4; D remains unclear. From germline, CDR1 is LNHDA and CDR2 SQIVND (reference sequence). V was cut by 6 bases and J by 8 bases, with 16 bases left in between. CDR3 length: 14 amino acids. CDR3 nucleotide sequence: TGTGCCAGTAGGAATTCAGGAGTGCAAGAAAAACTGTTTTTT. Its translation is CASRNSGVQEKLFF.

The rearrangement links TRBV5-1 to TRBJ2-2, with D possibly matching TRBD1 (5 bases). This CDR3 spans 15 amino acids. The V end lost 4 bases, the J end lost 7 bases, and 17 bases lay between the germline ends. CDR1 and CDR2 from the germline V gene are SGHRS and YFSETQ. Written as DNA, the CDR3 is TGCGCCAGCAGCGCTGGACAAACCCCTTACGGGGAGCTGTTTTTT. It yields the protein CASSAGQTPYGELFF.

The gene calls are TRBV11-3 and TRBJ2-3; D is perhaps TRBD2 (6 bases). The CDR3 runs to 14 residues. Deletions cut 5 bases from V and 0 bases from J, with 9 bases between. Germline lookup yields CDR1 SGHNT and CDR2 YENEEA. In DNA form, the CDR3 reads TGTGCCAGCAGCATGGGGGGAAGCACAGATACGCAGTATTTT. Its translation: CASSMGGSTDTQYF.

This chain links TRBV5-6 with TRBJ1-1; D gene ambiguous. From germline, CDR1 is SGHDT and CDR2 YYEEEE. This CDR3 comprises 14 residues. Trimming removed 1 base from V and 4 bases from J, with 11 bases in between. For the CDR3, the DNA is TGTGCCAGCAGCTTGCCTATGGGTAGCACTGAAGCTTTCTTT. Translated, it gives CASSLPMGSTEAFF.

Here the CDR3 reads CASSLLEMPLTF. DNA of the CDR3: TGTGCCAGCAGTTTATTGGAGATGCCTTTGACTTTC. This rearrangement joins TRBV28 to TRBJ2-6; D is ambiguous. V was cut by 1 base and J by 17 bases, with 12 bases left in between. The CDR3 is 12 amino acids. The germline CDR1 and CDR2 sequences are MDHEN and SYDVKM.

The genes are TRBV28 and TRBJ2-2; no definite D call. Germline values: CDR1 MDHEN, CDR2 SYDVKM. Trimming cost V 6 bases and J 4 bases, with 9 bases left between them. The CDR3 has 13 residues. This chain's CDR3 is CASSSHITGELFF. The CDR3 nucleotides read TGTGCCAGCAGCTCGCACATCACCGGGGAGCTGTTTTTT.

The chain links TRBV11-2 to TRBJ2-3; a weak D match, TRBD2 (5 bases). This CDR3 is built from 14 residues. Deletions cut 5 bases from V and 3 bases from J, with 12 bases between. CDR1 SGHAT and CDR2 FQNNGV come from the germline V gene. The CDR3 protein is CASSDAGRTDTQYF. For the CDR3, the DNA is TGTGCCAGCAGCGACGCGGGCAGGACAGATACGCAGTATTTT.

The chain employs TRBV2 and TRBJ1-6; D unresolved. The V gene's germline CDR1 is SNHLY and CDR2 FYNNEI. The CDR3 covers 16 residues. The germline V and J ends were trimmed by 7 bases and 10 bases, with 23 bases remaining between them. The CDR3 protein is CASTTLTGAVGSPLHF. In DNA, the CDR3 is TGTGCCAGCACCACCTTAACGGGAGCGGTGGGATCACCCCTCCACTTT.

The V gene is TRBV19, the J gene TRBJ2-1, with 9 bases aligning to TRBD1. This CDR3 has 16 amino acids. The V gene's germline CDR1 is LNHDA and CDR2 SQIVND (reference sequence). Losses at the gene ends were 3 bases for V and 8 bases for J; bases not matched to a gene: 11. The CDR3 sequence is CASSIYGTGYIDEQFF. The CDR3 nucleotides are TGTGCCAGTAGTATTTACGGGACAGGGTACATCGATGAGCAGTTCTTC.

V gene TRBV5-4 combines with J gene TRBJ2-5; TRBD1 is a possible D gene (6 bases). This CDR3 contains 16 residues. The germline gives CDR1 SGHNT, CDR2 YYREEE (reference sequence). Deletions cut 4 bases from V and 9 bases from J, with 25 bases between. The CDR3 here is CASSPGRTALLESQYF. The CDR3 DNA follows: TGTGCCAGCAGCCCGGGACGGACAGCGTTGCTTGAGTCCCAGTACTTC.

The chain uses TRBV2 and TRBJ2-3; no definite D call. Germline-derived CDR1 and CDR2 are SNHLY and FYNNEI. The V and J ends lost 6 bases and 4 bases respectively, with 8 bases between them. This CDR3 spans 12 amino acids. DNA for the CDR3: TGTGCCAGCAGAAAGGGCCCAGATACGCAGTATTTT. As protein: CASRKGPDTQYF. Together with reference TRBV2 and TRBJ2-3, the CDR3 gives the full variable domain: EPEVTQTPSHQVTQMGQEVILRCVPISNHLYFYWYRQILGQKVEFLVSFYNNEISEKSEIFDDQFSVERPDGSNFTLKIRSTKLEDSAMYFCASRKGPDTQYFGPGTRLTVL.

The chain has TRBV2 and TRBJ2-4; 8 bases agree with TRBD2. The length of the CDR3 is 14 residues. Looked up from germline, CDR1 is SNHLY and CDR2 is FYNNEI. Trimming took 6 bases from V and 7 from J; bases not matched to a gene: 8. The CDR3 sequence is CASRGTSLRNIQYF. The CDR3, as DNA: TGTGCCAGCAGAGGGACTAGTTTGAGGAACATTCAGTACTTC.

This chain links TRBV9 with TRBJ2-3, with D hard to call. Trimming shortened V by 3 bases and J by 6 bases, and 8 bases separated the two germline ends. The CDR3 covers 12 residues. Germline CDR1 and CDR2: SGDLS and YYNGEE. CDR3 sequence reads: CASSGGSDTQYF. Written as DNA, the CDR3 is TGTGCCAGCAGCGGAGGATCGGATACGCAGTATTTT.

V and J are TRBV21-1 and TRBJ2-5; the tabulated D call, TRBD2, remains unverified against the DNA. TRBV21-1 is annotated as a pseudogene. This CDR3 is 19 amino acids long. The CDR3 DNA is TGTGCCATCAAAAAAGGGAGGGTCGGGCTAGCGGGAGCTCAAGAGACCCAGTACTTC. This codes for CAIKKGRVGLAGAQETQYF.

The chain employs TRBV2 and TRBJ2-4, with 8 positions matching TRBD1. Germline CDR1 reads SNHLY; CDR2 reads FYNNEI. V shed 6 bases, J shed 2 bases, and the junction held 3 bases outside the gene matches. The CDR3 sequence is 14 residues long. CDR3 in DNA: TGTGCCAGCAGGGACAGGGCGTCCAAAAACATTCAGTACTTC. It encodes CASRDRASKNIQYF.

The J gene is TRBJ2-3, the V gene TRBV5-1; a weak D match, TRBD1 (6 bases). The germline V and J ends were trimmed by 4 bases and 1 base, with 13 bases remaining between them. CDR1 SGHRS and CDR2 YFSETQ come from the germline V gene. This CDR3 is built from 15 residues. CDR3 DNA: TGCGCCAGCAGCCTTACAGGGTCAGGCACAGATACGCAGTATTTT. Its translation: CASSLTGSGTDTQYF.

The chain couples TRBV30 to TRBJ2-5, with D perhaps matching TRBD1 or TRBD2 (5 bases each). The CDR3 contains 15 residues. Germline V lookup: CDR1 GTSNPN, CDR2 SVGIG (reference sequence). The V and J ends lost 4 bases and 3 bases respectively, with 18 bases between them. CDR3 nucleotide sequence: TGTGCCTGGACCCGGCACGGGACCGCAGAAGAGACCCAGTACTTC. It codes for CAWTRHGTAEETQYF.

The V call is TRBV7-8, the J call TRBJ1-1; D gene unclear. The V end lost 1 base, the J end lost 1 base, and 13 bases lay between the germline ends. Germline CDR1 is SGHVS and CDR2 is FQNEAQ. The CDR3 spans 16 residues. The CDR3: CASSLVAGLGNTEAFF. The DNA for the CDR3 is TGTGCCAGCAGCTTAGTTGCAGGACTGGGGAACACTGAAGCTTTCTTT.

The V and J genes are TRBV21-1 and TRBJ2-2; the table gives TRBD1 as D, unverified against the DNA. TRBV21-1 is an annotated pseudogene. The CDR3 totals 17 residues. CDR3 sequence reads: CASSKTGTGVDAGELFF. The DNA for the CDR3 is TGTGCCAGCAGCAAAACCGGGACAGGGGTTGATGCCGGGGAGCTGTTTTTT.

This chain joins TRBV28 and TRBJ2-7; 8 nucleotides match TRBD1. With V trimmed by 0 bases and J by 1 base, 2 bases remained unmatched. The germline V gene has CDR1 MDHEN and CDR2 SYDVKM. The CDR3 runs 15 residues. Here the CDR3 reads CASSLWQGASYEQYF. CDR3 coding DNA: TGTGCCAGCAGTTTATGGCAGGGGGCATCCTACGAGCAGTACTTC.

In the case of this clone: At the DNA level, this CDR3 is encoded by other sequences in the same sample as well. The gene calls are TRBV5-1 and TRBJ1-1; possible D gene TRBD1, 6 bases. This CDR3 contains 15 residues. V was pared by 4 bases and J by 0 bases, with 13 bases between. Germline V CDR1 and CDR2: SGHRS, YFSETQ. This CDR3 is CASSPRTDMNTEAFF. The CDR3 nucleotides are TGCGCCAGCAGCCCGAGGACAGACATGAACACTGAAGCTTTCTTT.

The V gene is TRBV19, the J gene TRBJ1-3, with D unclear. This CDR3 spans 15 amino acids. Trimming stripped 3 bases from V and 0 bases from J, with 9 bases between. The germline CDR1 and CDR2 sequences are LNHDA and SQIVND (reference sequence). CDR3 in DNA: TGTGCCAGTAGTATCGCCCACATCTCTGGAAACACCATATATTTT. Amino acids: CASSIAHISGNTIYF.

The chain is built from TRBV10-2 and TRBJ1-3; D unclear. The CDR3 is 16 residues long. Trimming took off 3 bases at V and 0 bases at J, with 12 bases between the two ends. Germline V CDR1 and CDR2: WSHSY, SAAADI. CDR3 protein: CASSDGRLGSGNTIYF. CDR3 sequence (DNA): TGCGCCAGCAGTGACGGTCGACTAGGCTCTGGAAACACCATATATTTT.

V is TRBV7-8 and J is TRBJ1-3; weak D call: TRBD1 (5 bases). V dropped 5 bases and J dropped 0 bases, with 14 bases sitting between them. The CDR3 extends over 16 amino acids. Germline V gene sequence: CDR1 SGHVS, CDR2 FQNEAQ. The CDR3 spells CASSEPGLLSGNTIYF. CDR3 nucleotide sequence: TGTGCCAGCAGCGAACCGGGACTGCTCTCTGGAAACACCATATATTTT.